The sample holds one count of the clone carrying this TCR beta chain. The antigen remains undetermined. This record belongs to a study of cytomegalovirus exposure and HLA in healthy donors. Study-wide findings and caveats: Information on immune exposure was restricted to one variable (CMV serostatus). Usually a TCR sequence was rare, but some public TCRs were found in many donors. Common viral pathogens seemed to be connected with several of the most significant clusters, according to a later analysis.

The germline V and J ends were trimmed by 4 bases and 2 bases, with 11 bases remaining between them. Per the germline V gene, CDR1 is MNHNY and CDR2 is SVGAGI (reference sequence). The CDR3 covers 14 residues. PCR was performed using 60 Vbeta and 13 Jbeta primers. Assay: immunoSEQ multiplex PCR; the TCRdb copy retains only in-frame clones and omits some. The sample holds roughly 220,000 clones, 70% seen once. Sequenced material: PBMCs. This TCR was sampled from a man aged 40-55 years in good health and CMV-seropositive. The V and J genes are TRBV6-6 and TRBJ2-5; D possibly corresponds to TRBD1 (6 bases). The CDR3 spells CASSLLGQQETQYF. The CDR3 DNA reads TGTGCCAGCAGTTTACTAGGACAGCAAGAGACCCAGTACTTC.